Reported below is one T cell receptor (beta chain). As yet, its antigen is unknown. The germline V gene has CDR1 SGHDN and CDR2 FVKESK. The CDR3 length is 13 residues. The germline V and J ends were trimmed by 0 bases and 4 bases, with 7 bases remaining between them. The data belong to a study of T cells in Graves' hyperthyroidism and ophthalmopathy. Study context: Peripheral blood was obtained at initial diagnosis, preceding any treatment.

General study results and limits: Progression to ophthalmopathy was predicted a median of 6.5 months early.

Amplified regions were TCR beta CDR3 sequences from RNA transcripts. The TCR CDR3 first-round RT-PCR relied on the HTBI primer set. From the multiplex PCR reads, TCRdb called clonotypes with MiXCR, one entry per CDR3 protein. The sample lists around 700,000 distinct CDR3 sequences; roughly a sixth were seen once. This sequence originates from a woman aged 50 to 60 with Graves' hyperthyroidism that later progressed to Graves' ophthalmopathy. This rearrangement joins TRBV14 to TRBJ2-7; D remains ambiguous. The sample was blood. The CDR3 loop reads CASSQDLIYEQYF. DNA of the CDR3: TGTGCCAGCAGCCAAGATCTAATTTACGAGCAGTACTTC.